The 5 T cell receptor beta chains given below trace back to one sample, sequenced in a study of identical twins. Using its own MiXCR run on the 5' RACE reads, TCRdb lists one record per CDR3 protein. The sample yields 500,000 to 550,000 distinct CDR3 sequences, about a fifth seen once. Separately, the same data were catalogued under a study of yellow fever vaccine responses in identical twins.

Sequencing used CD4+ T cells sorted from blood. These receptors were collected from a young woman in good health.

The V gene is TRBV3-1, the J gene TRBJ2-5; maybe TRBD1 (5 bases). CDR3 size: 14 residues. Germline CDR1 reads LGHDT; CDR2 reads YNNKEL (reference sequence). Trimming removed 3 bases from V and 5 bases from J, with 13 bases in between. CDR3 sequence: CASSHQDRWETQYF. CDR3 coding DNA: TGTGCCAGCAGCCACCAAGACAGATGGGAGACCCAGTACTTC.

This chain connects TRBV12-3 or TRBV12-4 to TRBJ2-6, with a weak D call TRBD1 (5 bases). V was clipped by 5 bases and J by 2 bases, with 13 bases between them. CDR3 length equals 16 residues. Here the CDR3 DNA reads TGTGCCAGCAGTCGGTCTTTAGGGGCTGGGGCCAACGTCCTGACTTTC. Encoded protein: CASSRSLGAGANVLTF.

This clonotype was detected only once. This sequence joins TRBV6-5 and TRBJ1-4; D uncertain. V lost 2 bases and J lost 7, with 11 bases in between. The CDR3 totals 14 residues. Germline V lookup: CDR1 MNHEY, CDR2 SVGAGI. The chain's CDR3 is CASSYGQLSEKLFF. The CDR3 nucleotides read TGTGCCAGCAGTTACGGGCAGCTCTCTGAAAAACTGTTTTTT.

CDR3 sequence (DNA): TGTGCCAGCAGTTTAGGGTTCGCGGGGGGGCCAGATACGCAGTATTTT. Amino acid sequence: CASSLGFAGGPDTQYF. The V gene is TRBV28, the J gene TRBJ2-3; 9 bases align to TRBD2. Germline values: CDR1 MDHEN, CDR2 SYDVKM. The CDR3 contains 16 residues. J was trimmed by 4 bases and V by 2 bases; bases with no gene match: 7.

The gene calls are TRBV3-1 and TRBJ1-2; no definite D call. Germline-derived CDR1 and CDR2 are LGHDT and YNNKEL (reference sequence). The CDR3 extends over 14 amino acids. V was trimmed by 5 bases and J by 2 bases, leaving 12 bases between them. The CDR3 loop reads CASSTGSLNYGYTF. The CDR3 nucleotides are TGTGCCAGCAGCACCGGGAGTTTAAACTATGGCTACACCTTC.